This TCR beta chain was found in a study of blood T cell repertoires in COVID-19. In the authors' workflow: Reference gene primer amplification in the assay estimated nucleated cell counts. Here immunoSEQ multiplex PCR was the method, and the copy in TCRdb shows in-frame clones only, minus some. V, J and clone size derive from that table, while D and trimming were established from the DNA sequence. The sample holds about 400,000 clones, roughly 87% seen once. The CDR3 runs 14 residues. Germline V gives CDR1 LGHDT, CDR2 YNNKEL (reference sequence). The V and J ends lost 4 bases and 4 bases, in that order; junction bases with no gene match: 3.

The chain links TRBV3-1 (or the pseudogene TRBV3-2) to TRBJ2-1; TRBD2 aligns across 8 bases. Specimen: PBMCs or T cells enriched from blood (not recorded which). This sequence was found in a woman in her 40s with acute COVID-19. This CDR3 is CASSLRGDYNEQFF. The CDR3 DNA reads as TGTGCCAGCAGCCTGCGGGGGGATTACAATGAGCAGTTCTTC.